This T cell receptor (beta chain) originates from a study of cytomegalovirus exposure and HLA in healthy donors. The data were produced by immunoSEQ multiplex PCR, yet TCRdb's version contains in-frame clones alone and is incomplete. The data show approximately 210,000 clones, 85% to 90% seen once. This CDR3 spans 14 amino acids. CDR1 is MNHNY and CDR2 is SVGAGI in the germline V gene (reference sequence). Trimming left V 2 bases short and J 5 bases short, with 13 bases between. This clone has a handful of counts. J is TRBJ2-7 and V is TRBV6-6; maybe TRBD1 (6 bases). The sample was PBMCs. The sequence came from a woman under 30 in good health and CMV-seronegative. The CDR3 sequence: CASSYRDMGDEQYF. Written as DNA, the CDR3 is TGTGCCAGCAGTTACCGGGACATGGGCGACGAGCAGTACTTC.